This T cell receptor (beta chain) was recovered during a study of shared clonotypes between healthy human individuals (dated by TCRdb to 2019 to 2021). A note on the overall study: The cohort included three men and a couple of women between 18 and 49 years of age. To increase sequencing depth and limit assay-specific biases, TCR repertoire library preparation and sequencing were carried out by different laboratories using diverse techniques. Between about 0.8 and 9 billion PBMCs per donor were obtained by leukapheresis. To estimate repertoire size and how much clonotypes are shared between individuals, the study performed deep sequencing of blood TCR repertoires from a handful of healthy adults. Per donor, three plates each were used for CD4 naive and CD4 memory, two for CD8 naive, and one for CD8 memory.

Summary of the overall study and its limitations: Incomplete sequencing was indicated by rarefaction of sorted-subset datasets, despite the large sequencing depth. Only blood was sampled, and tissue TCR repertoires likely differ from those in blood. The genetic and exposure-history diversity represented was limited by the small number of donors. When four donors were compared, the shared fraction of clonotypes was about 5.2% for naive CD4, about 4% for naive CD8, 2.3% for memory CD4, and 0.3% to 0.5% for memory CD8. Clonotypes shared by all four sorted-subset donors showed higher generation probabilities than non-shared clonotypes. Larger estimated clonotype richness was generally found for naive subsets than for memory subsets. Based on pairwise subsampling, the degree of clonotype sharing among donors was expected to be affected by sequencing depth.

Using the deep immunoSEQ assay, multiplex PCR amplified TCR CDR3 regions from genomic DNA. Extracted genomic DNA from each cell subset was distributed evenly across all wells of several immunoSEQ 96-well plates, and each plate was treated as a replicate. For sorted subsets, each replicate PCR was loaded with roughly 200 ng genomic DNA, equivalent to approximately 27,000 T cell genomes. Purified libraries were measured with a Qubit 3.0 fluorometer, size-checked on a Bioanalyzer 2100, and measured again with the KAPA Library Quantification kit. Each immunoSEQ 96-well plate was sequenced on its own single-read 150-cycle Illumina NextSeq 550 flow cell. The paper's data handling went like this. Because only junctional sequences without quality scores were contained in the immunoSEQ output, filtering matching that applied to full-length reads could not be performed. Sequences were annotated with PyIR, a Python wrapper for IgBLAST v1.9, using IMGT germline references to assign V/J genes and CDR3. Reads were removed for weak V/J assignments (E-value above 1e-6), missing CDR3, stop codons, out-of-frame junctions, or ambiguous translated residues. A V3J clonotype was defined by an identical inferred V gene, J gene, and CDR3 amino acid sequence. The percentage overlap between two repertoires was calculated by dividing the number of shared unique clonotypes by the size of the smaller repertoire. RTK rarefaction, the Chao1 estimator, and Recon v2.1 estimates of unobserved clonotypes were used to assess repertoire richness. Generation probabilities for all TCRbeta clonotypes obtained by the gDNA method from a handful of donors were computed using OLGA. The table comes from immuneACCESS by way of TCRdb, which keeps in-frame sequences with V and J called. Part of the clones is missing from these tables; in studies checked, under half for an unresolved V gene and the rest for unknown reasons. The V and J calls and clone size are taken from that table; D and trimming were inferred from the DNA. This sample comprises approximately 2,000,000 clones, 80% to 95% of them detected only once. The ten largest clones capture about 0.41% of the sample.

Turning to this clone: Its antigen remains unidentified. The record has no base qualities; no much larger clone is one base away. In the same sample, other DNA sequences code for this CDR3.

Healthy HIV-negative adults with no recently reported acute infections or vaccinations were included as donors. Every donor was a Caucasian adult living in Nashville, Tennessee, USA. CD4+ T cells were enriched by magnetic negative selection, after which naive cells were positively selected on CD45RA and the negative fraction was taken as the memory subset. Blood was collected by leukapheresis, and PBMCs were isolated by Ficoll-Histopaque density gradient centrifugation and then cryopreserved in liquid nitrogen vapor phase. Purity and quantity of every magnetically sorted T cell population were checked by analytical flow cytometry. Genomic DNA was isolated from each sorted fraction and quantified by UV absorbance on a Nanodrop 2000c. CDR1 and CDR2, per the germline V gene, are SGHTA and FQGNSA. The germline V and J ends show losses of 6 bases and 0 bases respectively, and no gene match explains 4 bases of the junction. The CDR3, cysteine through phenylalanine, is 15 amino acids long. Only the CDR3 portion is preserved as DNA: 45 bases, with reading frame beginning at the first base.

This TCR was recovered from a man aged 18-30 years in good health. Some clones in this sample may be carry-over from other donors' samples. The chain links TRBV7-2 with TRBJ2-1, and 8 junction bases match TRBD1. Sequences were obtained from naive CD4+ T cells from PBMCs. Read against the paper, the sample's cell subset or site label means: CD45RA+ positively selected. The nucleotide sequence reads TGTGCCAGCAGTTCGGACAGGGCCTCCTACAATGAGCAGTTCTTC. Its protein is CASSSDRASYNEQFF.